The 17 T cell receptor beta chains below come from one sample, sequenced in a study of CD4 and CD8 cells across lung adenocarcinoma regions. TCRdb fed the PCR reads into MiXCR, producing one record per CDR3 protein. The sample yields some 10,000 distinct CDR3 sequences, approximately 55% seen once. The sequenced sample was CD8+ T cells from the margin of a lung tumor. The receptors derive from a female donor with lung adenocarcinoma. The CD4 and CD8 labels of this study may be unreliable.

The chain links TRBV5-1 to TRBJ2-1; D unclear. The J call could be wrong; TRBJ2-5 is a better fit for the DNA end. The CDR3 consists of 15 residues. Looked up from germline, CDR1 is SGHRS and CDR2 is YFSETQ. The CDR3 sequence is CASSPDAGRQETQYF. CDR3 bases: TGCGCCAGCAGTCCGGATGCCGGACGGCAAGAGACCCAGTACTTC.

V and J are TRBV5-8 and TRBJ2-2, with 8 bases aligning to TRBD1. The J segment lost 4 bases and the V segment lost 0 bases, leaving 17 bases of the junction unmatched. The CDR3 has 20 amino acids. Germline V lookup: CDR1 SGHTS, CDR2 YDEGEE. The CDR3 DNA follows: TGTGCCAGCAGCTTGGCCCGGGACAGGTTTAACCTCCGAGCCACCGGGGAGCTGTTTTTT. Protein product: CASSLARDRFNLRATGELFF.

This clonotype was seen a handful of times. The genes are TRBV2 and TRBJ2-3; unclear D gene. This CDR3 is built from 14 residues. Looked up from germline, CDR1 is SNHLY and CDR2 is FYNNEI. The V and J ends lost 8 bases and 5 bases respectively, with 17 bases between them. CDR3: CASLMLDGRDTQYF. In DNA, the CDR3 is TGTGCCAGCCTGATGCTGGACGGTAGAGATACGCAGTATTTT.

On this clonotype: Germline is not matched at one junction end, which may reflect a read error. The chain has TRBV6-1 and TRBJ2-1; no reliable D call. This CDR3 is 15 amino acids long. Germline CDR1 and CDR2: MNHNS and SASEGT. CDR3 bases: TGTGCCAGCAGAACAAGAGCAGTGGGCGGAGATGAGCAGTACTTT. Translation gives CASRTRAVGGDEQYF.

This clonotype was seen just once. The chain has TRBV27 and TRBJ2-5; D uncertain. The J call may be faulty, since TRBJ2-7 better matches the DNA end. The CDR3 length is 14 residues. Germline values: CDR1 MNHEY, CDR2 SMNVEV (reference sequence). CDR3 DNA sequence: TGTGCCAGTAGCCGGGCGCGTTCGGGCTACGAGCAGTACTTC. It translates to CASSRARSGYEQYF.

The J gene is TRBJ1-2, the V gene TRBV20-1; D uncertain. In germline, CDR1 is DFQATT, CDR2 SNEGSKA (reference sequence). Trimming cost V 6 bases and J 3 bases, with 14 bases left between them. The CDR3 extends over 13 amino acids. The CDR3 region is CSAQDRGHYGYTF. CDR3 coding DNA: TGCAGTGCGCAGGATCGAGGGCACTATGGCTACACCTTC.

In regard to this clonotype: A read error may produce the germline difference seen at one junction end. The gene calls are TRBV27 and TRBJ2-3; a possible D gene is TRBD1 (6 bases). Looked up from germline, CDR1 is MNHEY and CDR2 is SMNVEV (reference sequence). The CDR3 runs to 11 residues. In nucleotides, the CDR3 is TGTGGCAGGGGTGCCAAAAATATGCAGTATTTC. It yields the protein CGRGAKNMQYF.

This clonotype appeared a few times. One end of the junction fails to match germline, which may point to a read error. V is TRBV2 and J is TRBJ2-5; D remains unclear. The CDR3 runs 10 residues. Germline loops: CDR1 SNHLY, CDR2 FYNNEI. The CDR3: CASREETQYF. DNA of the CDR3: TGTGCCAGCAGGGAAGAGACCCAGTACTTC.

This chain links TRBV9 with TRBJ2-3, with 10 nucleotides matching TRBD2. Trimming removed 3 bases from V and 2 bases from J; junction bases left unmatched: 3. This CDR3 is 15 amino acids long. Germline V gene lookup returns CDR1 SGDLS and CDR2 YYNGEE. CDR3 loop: CASSALAGPTDTQYF. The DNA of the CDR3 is TGTGCCAGCAGCGCACTAGCGGGGCCCACAGATACGCAGTATTTT.

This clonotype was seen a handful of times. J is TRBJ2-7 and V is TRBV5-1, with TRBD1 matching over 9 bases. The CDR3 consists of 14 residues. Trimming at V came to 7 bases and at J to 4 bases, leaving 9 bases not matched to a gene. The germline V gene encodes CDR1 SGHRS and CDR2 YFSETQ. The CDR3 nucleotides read TGCGCCAGCGCTAATACAGGGGGCTCTTACGAGCAGTACTTC. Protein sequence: CASANTGGSYEQYF.

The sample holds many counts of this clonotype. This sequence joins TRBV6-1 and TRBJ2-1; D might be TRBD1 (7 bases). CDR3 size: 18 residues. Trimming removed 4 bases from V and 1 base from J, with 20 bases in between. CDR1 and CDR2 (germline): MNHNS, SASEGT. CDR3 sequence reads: CASSGQGLRDRSYNEQFF. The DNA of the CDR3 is TGTGCCAGCAGTGGCCAGGGACTTCGGGACAGATCCTACAATGAGCAGTTCTTC.

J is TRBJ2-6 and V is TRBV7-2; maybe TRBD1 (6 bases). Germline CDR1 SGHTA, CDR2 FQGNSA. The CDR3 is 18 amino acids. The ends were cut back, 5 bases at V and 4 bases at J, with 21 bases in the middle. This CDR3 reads CASSPQGTLRLGANVLTF. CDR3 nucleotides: TGTGCCAGCAGCCCCCAGGGGACCCTAAGATTGGGGGCCAACGTCCTGACTTTC.

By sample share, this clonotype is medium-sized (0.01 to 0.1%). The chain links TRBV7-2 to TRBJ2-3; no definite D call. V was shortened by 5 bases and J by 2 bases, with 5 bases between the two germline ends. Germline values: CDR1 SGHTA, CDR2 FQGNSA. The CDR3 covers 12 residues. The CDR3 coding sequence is TGTGCCAGCAGCCCCTACACAGATACGCAGTATTTT. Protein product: CASSPYTDTQYF.

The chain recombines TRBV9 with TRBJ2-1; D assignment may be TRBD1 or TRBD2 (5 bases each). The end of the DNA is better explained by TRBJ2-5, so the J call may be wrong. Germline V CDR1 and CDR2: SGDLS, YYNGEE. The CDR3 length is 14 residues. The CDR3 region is CASSVAGTVETQYF. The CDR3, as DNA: TGTGCCAGCAGCGTAGCGGGGACGGTAGAGACCCAGTACTTC.

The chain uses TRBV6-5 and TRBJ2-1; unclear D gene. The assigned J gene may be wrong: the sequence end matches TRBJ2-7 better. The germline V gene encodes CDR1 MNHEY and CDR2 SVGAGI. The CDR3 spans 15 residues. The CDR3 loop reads CASSFFLWARDKQYF. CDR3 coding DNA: TGTGCCAGCAGTTTCTTCCTGTGGGCCAGAGATAAGCAGTACTTC.

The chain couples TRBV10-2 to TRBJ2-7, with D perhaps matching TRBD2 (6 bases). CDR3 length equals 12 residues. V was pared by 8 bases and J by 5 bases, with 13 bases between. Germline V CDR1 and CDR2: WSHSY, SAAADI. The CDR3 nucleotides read TGCGCCAGCCGCGGGGCCGGGGACGAGCAGTACTTC. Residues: CASRGAGDEQYF.

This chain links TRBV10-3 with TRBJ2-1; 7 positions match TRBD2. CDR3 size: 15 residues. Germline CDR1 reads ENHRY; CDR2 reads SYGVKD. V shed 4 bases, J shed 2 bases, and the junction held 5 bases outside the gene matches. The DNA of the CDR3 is TGTGCCATCAGTGGGTACAGCGGGACCTACAATGAGCAGTTCTTC. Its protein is CAISGYSGTYNEQFF.